These T cell receptor beta chains were read from a single sample in a study of early T cells in non-severe SARS-CoV-2 infection. TCRdb reprocessed the 5' RACE reads via MiXCR and lists one record per CDR3 protein. The data show approximately 58,000 distinct CDR3 sequences, about 5.9% seen once. Source material: whole blood. The receptors stem from an adult who was a healthcare worker with PCR-confirmed SARS-CoV-2 infection or an uninfected control (not recorded which). CDR3s include the opening cysteine and the closing phenylalanine or tryptophan. D genes are given only for firm matches. The size entry is marked missing in some rows and otherwise reads once, few, many or a size class.

v_gene	abundance	d_gene	j_gene	CDR3nt	CDR3aa
TRBV20-1	-	-	TRBJ1-5	TGCAGTGCTATCCCCGGGCGGGTCAATCAGCCCCAGCATTTT	CSAIPGRVNQPQHF
TRBV27	many	-	TRBJ2-2	TGTGCCAGCAGTTTCGGACAGACCACCGGGGAGCTGTTTTTT	CASSFGQTTGELFF
TRBV4-1	many	-	TRBJ1-4	TGCGCCAGCGGGCCCCTTGGGGACGAAAAACTGTTTTTT	CASGPLGDEKLFF
TRBV5-1	few	TRBD1	TRBJ1-2	TGCGCCAGCAGCTTCGGTGACAGGGGATACGGTGGCTACACCTTC	CASSFGDRGYGGYTF
TRBV7-9	many	-	TRBJ1-3	TGTGCCAGCAGCTTAGACAGAAACACCATATATTTT	CASSLDRNTIYF
TRBV10-3	-	-	TRBJ1-1	TGTGCCATCAGTGAGACGGGGACTGAAGCTTTCTTT	CAISETGTEAFF
TRBV12-3/TRBV12-4	many	-	TRBJ1-4	TGTGCGACGGGTGGACAGATTAATGAAAAACTGTTTTTT	CATGGQINEKLFF
TRBV2	many	-	TRBJ2-4	TGTGCCAGCAGGCGTGACTTTGGCGGGATTAACATTCAGTACTTC	CASRRDFGGINIQYF
TRBV5-6	many	TRBD1	TRBJ1-2	TGTGCCAGCAGCCAGGGACAGCTGTACGTCTATGGCTACACCTTC	CASSQGQLYVYGYTF
TRBV4-3	many	TRBD1	TRBJ1-6	TGCGCCAGCAGCTCAGGGGGTTTCTATAATTCACCCCTCCACTTT	CASSSGGFYNSPLHF
TRBV4-3	many	-	TRBJ1-6	TGCGCCAGCAGCCAACCGGGACAAAATAATTCACCCCTCCACTTT	CASSQPGQNNSPLHF
TRBV12-3/TRBV12-4	many	-	TRBJ1-1	TGTGCCAGCAGAAGACAGCCTCGAGGCACTGAAGCTTTCTTT	CASRRQPRGTEAFF
TRBV11-2	many	TRBD1	TRBJ2-5	TGTGCCAGCAGCTTTAACACAGGGGGCGTAGCAGAGACCCAGTACTTC	CASSFNTGGVAETQYF
TRBV7-2	many	-	TRBJ1-3	TGTGCCAGCAGCTCCACCGATGGCTTCGGAAACACCATATATTTT	CASSSTDGFGNTIYF
TRBV6-6	-	-	TRBJ2-7	TGTGCCAGCAGTAACACGGTGGACGACACCTACGAGCAGTACTTC	CASSNTVDDTYEQYF
TRBV7-2	-	-	TRBJ2-7	TGTGCCAGCAGCTTAGCCCACTACGAGCAGTACTTC	CASSLAHYEQYF
TRBV29-1	many	TRBD1	TRBJ2-2	TGCAGCGTTGCGAGGGGGCGCATGGAGACCGGGGAGCTGTTTTTT	CSVARGRMETGELFF
TRBV20-1	many	-	TRBJ1-6	TGCAGTGCTACGGGGGTTAGGCGTTCACCCCTCCACTTT	CSATGVRRSPLHF
TRBV10-3	many	-	TRBJ1-4	TGTGCCATCAGACAGGGAACTAATGAAAAACTGTTTTTT	CAIRQGTNEKLFF
TRBV7-3	few	-	TRBJ2-7	TGTGCCAGCAGCTCCCAGGGTGGCTACGAGCAGTACTTC	CASSSQGGYEQYF
TRBV6-2/TRBV6-3	many	TRBD1	TRBJ2-7	TGTGCCAGCAGTTCCCTGGACAGGGTCTCCTACGAGCAGTACTTC	CASSSLDRVSYEQYF
TRBV18	many	-	TRBJ1-3	TGTGCCAGCTCACCACAGCCGTACTCTGGAAACACCATATATTTT	CASSPQPYSGNTIYF
TRBV12-3/TRBV12-4	medium-sized	-	TRBJ1-5	TGTGCCAGCAGTCGCACAGGGAGCAATCAGCCCCAGCATTTT	CASSRTGSNQPQHF
TRBV5-1	-	-	TRBJ2-7	TGCGCCAGCAGCTTGGCCAGGAGGTCCCCCTACGAGCAGTACTTC	CASSLARRSPYEQYF
TRBV9	-	TRBD2	TRBJ2-3	TGTGCCAGCAGCGTAGCCTCTAGCGGGGATGATACGCAGTATTTT	CASSVASSGDDTQYF
TRBV6-2/TRBV6-3	many	-	TRBJ2-3	TGTGCCAGCAGTCAACAGGGGAGGATCGGTACGCAGTATTTT	CASSQQGRIGTQYF
TRBV5-4	few	TRBD2	TRBJ2-3	TGTGCCAGCAGCCCCCGACTAGCGGGGGGGCTTGTAGATACGCAGTATTTT	CASSPRLAGGLVDTQYF
TRBV7-2	many	-	TRBJ1-5	TGTGCCAGCAGCTCAACCCTGGGGGGGGTACAGCCCCAGCATTTT	CASSSTLGGVQPQHF
TRBV6-1	few	-	TRBJ1-5	TGTGCCAGCAGTCCTCGCCCCGGGACCTCGAGCAATCAGCCCCAGCATTTT	CASSPRPGTSSNQPQHF
TRBV12-3/TRBV12-4	many	-	TRBJ1-2	TGTGCCAGCAGACCTGACAGAGAAGGTGGCTACACCTTC	CASRPDREGGYTF
TRBV12-3/TRBV12-4	-	TRBD2	TRBJ2-7	TGTGCCAGCAGTAAGACTAGCGGTCCCTACGAGCAGTACTTC	CASSKTSGPYEQYF
TRBV5-6	many	-	TRBJ2-1	TGTGCCAGCAGTTCCTCGGCCGAGGTTATGGGAAATGAGCAGTTCTTC	CASSSSAEVMGNEQFF
TRBV7-2	-	-	TRBJ1-2	TGTGCCAGCAGCTTATCAGTTAACTATGGCTACACCTTC	CASSLSVNYGYTF
TRBV20-1	many	-	TRBJ2-7	TGCAGTGCTAGAGTGCCAGGGCCGGGCGAGCAGTACTTC	CSARVPGPGEQYF
TRBV15	few	-	TRBJ1-4	TGTGCCACCAGCCGGACAGTTCCCGCTGAAAAACTGTTTTTT	CATSRTVPAEKLFF
TRBV6-1	many	TRBD1	TRBJ2-3	TGTGCCAGCAGTGAATTCAGCGGGACAGGGGGCACAGATACGCAGTATTTT	CASSEFSGTGGTDTQYF
TRBV5-4	few	TRBD1	TRBJ1-2	TGTGCCAGCAGCCTGGGACAGGGGGCGCCTGGCTACACCTTC	CASSLGQGAPGYTF
TRBV6-5	medium-sized	TRBD1	TRBJ1-1	TGTGCCAGCAGTCGGACAGGGAACACTGAAGCTTTCTTT	CASSRTGNTEAFF
TRBV4-2	many	-	TRBJ1-5	TGTGCCAGCAGCCTAGGAAGGGCCAGCAATCAGCCCCAGCATTTT	CASSLGRASNQPQHF
TRBV10-3	many	TRBD1	TRBJ1-1	TGTGCCATCAGTGCGGGGACAGGTGAAGCTTTCTTT	CAISAGTGEAFF
TRBV3-1	many	-	TRBJ2-3	TGTGCCAGCAGCCGCCGCGGCACAGATACGCAGTATTTT	CASSRRGTDTQYF
TRBV9	many	TRBD1	TRBJ2-5	TGTGCCAGCAGCGGGACAGGGGCCTTCCAAGAGACCCAGTACTTC	CASSGTGAFQETQYF
TRBV4-1	few	TRBD2	TRBJ2-5	TGCGCCAGCAGCCAAGGCGGGGGGTACCAAGAGACCCAGTACTTC	CASSQGGGYQETQYF
TRBV11-2	few	-	TRBJ1-4	TGTGCCAGCAGCCCCTCGAGTGAAAAACTGTTTTTT	CASSPSSEKLFF
TRBV20-1	many	-	TRBJ2-5	TGCAGTGCCCCTGGCGCGGCTACCCAAGAGACCCAGTACTTC	CSAPGAATQETQYF
TRBV20-1	few	TRBD1	TRBJ1-3	TGCAGTGCTAGAGATTCCGGGACAGGATACTCTGGAAACACCATATATTTT	CSARDSGTGYSGNTIYF
TRBV4-3	-	-	TRBJ2-7	TGCGCCAGCAGCCAAGGCAGGCATTTTACCTACGAGCAGTACTTC	CASSQGRHFTYEQYF
TRBV20-1	many	-	TRBJ1-1	TGCAGTGCTAGTGACCCCCTAAGGGGGATGAACACTGAAGCTTTCTTT	CSASDPLRGMNTEAFF
TRBV5-1	many	TRBD1	TRBJ1-2	TGCGCCAGCAGCTTGGGTGGGACAGAAGAGTTCACCTTC	CASSLGGTEEFTF
TRBV6-2/TRBV6-3	many	-	TRBJ2-7	TGTGCCAGCAGACCAACTGGACAGAGGAGCTCCTACGAGCAGTACTTC	CASRPTGQRSSYEQYF
TRBV7-8	-	-	TRBJ2-1	TGTGCCAGCAGCTTAGCGCAGGGGGGGGACTCCTACAATGAGCAGTTCTTC	CASSLAQGGDSYNEQFF
TRBV7-3	few	TRBD2	TRBJ2-3	TGTGCCAGCAGCTCAGCAAGCGGGGGCGACACAGATACGCAGTATTTT	CASSSASGGDTDTQYF
TRBV18	many	TRBD2	TRBJ2-3	TGTGCCAGCTCCCACGATAGCGGGGTCAGCACAGATACGCAGTATTTT	CASSHDSGVSTDTQYF
TRBV11-2	few	TRBD1	TRBJ2-7	TGTGCCAGCAGCCCAAAACTACAGGGGATGTACGAGCAGTACTTC	CASSPKLQGMYEQYF